The clone carrying this T cell receptor (beta chain) was detected once. Antigen unknown. The data were obtained in a study of cytomegalovirus exposure and HLA in healthy donors. Study findings and constraints: Associated with cytomegalovirus, according to the listing, were some 150 TCR beta chains.

Trimming pared 2 bases from V and 5 bases from J, leaving 7 bases between. CDR1 SGHVS and CDR2 FQNEAQ come from the germline V gene. This CDR3 region has 14 residues. This cohort consisted of healthy bone marrow donors. PCR used 60 Vbeta primers and 13 Jbeta primers. Data came from immunoSEQ multiplex PCR; TCRdb stores just in-frame clones and leaves some out. The table includes roughly 140,000 clones, roughly 82% detected once. Sequencing was performed on PBMCs. This chain uses TRBV7-8 with TRBJ1-6; D is unresolved. The clonotype was recovered from a male donor in good health and CMV-seronegative. The CDR3 is CASSLRQNNSPLHF. The CDR3 nucleotides are TGTGCCAGCAGCTTAAGACAAAATAATTCACCCCTCCACTTT.